The clone carrying this T cell receptor (beta chain) appeared a single time. Repertoires were generated with immunoSEQ multiplex PCR, while TCRdb's copy carries only in-frame clones and drops some. Of under 350,000 clones in the sample, roughly 85% are singletons; the top ten hold roughly 10%. This entry comes from a study of blood T cell repertoires in COVID-19. About the study: The samples span acute and convalescent COVID-19 from the United States, Italy and Spain. Sources were T cells, B-cell-depleted T cells, or PBMCs; the material itself was cDNA or gDNA.

This TCR came from a woman aged 45-60 years who had recovered from COVID-19. The specimen sequenced was peripheral blood.

CDR3 protein: CASSFEPSAYNEQFF. The CDR3 DNA sequence: TGTGCCAGCAGCTTCGAGCCTAGCGCGTACAATGAGCAGTTCTTC. J is TRBJ2-1 and V is TRBV11-3; a weak D match, TRBD2 (6 bases). The CDR3 runs to 15 residues. Between the trimmed V and J ends, which lost 3 bases and 4 bases, there was a span of 13 bases. Germline CDR1 reads SGHNT; CDR2 reads YENEEA.